This entry describes one TCR beta chain. Its antigen is as yet unknown. PCR amplification relied on 60 Vbeta primers (plus 13 Jbeta primers). Method: immunoSEQ multiplex PCR; TCRdb's copy keeps in-frame clones and lacks some. The sample has 130,000 to 150,000 clones, 76% seen once. The sample is drawn from a study of cytomegalovirus exposure and HLA in healthy donors. Study-level points and caveats: TCR beta chains associated with HLA were, in a later analysis, more clonally expanded than equally common others. TCR sequences were mostly rare, though some public TCRs occurred in many donors. The authors listed 180 or so TCR beta chains as cytomegalovirus-associated. In a later analysis, a missense DCLRE1C variant was linked to TCR beta V- and J-gene trimming.

The CDR3 consists of 16 residues. Looked up from germline, CDR1 is WNHNN and CDR2 is SYGVQD (reference sequence). V shed 0 bases and J 4 bases; nucleotides not matched to a gene: 6. Sequenced sample: PBMCs. This TCR came from a man younger than 35 in good health and CMV-seronegative. The chain has TRBV10-1 and TRBJ2-3, with 8 bases that match TRBD2. The CDR3 DNA reads as TGCGCCAGCAGTGAGTCTGCCGGGGGGGCCGCAGATACGCAGTATTTT. It translates to CASSESAGGAADTQYF.